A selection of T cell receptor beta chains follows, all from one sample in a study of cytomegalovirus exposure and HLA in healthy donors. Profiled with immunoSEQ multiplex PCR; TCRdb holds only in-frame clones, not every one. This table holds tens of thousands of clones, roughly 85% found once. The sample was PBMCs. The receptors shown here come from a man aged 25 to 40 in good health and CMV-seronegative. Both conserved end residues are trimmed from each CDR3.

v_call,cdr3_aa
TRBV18,ASSPASSGSGANVLT
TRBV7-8,ASSYQGRTGGYGETQY
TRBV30,SWGVGLDSNQPQH
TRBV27,ASRGAYLYEQY
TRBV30,AWSAVQNSPLH
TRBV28,ASSLSGPAGAVYEQY
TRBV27,ASSLGTSAHNEQF
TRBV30,AWSHPRTEQRAKNIQY
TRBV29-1,SVDRGLTGELF
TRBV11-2,ASSFGESGNTIY
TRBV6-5,ASSYSPTGEGETQY
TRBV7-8,ASSATSGSLYEQY
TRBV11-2,ASSFGDRGAF
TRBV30,AWTSEVRWKVQY
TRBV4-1,ASSRFLSGDLYNEQF
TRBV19,ASSFRDTYEQY
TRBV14,ASSPFGTGGADTQY
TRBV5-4,ASSYLAGGVETQY
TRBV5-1,ASSLDPVYTEAF
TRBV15,ATSETGEHNQPQH
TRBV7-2,ASSLALSAGGLNTQY
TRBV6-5,ASRTTGLSYEQY
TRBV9,ASSETSGKLF
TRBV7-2,ASSLVTGSGANVLT
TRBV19,ASSRDKANYGYT
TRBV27,ASSAGNTEAF
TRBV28,ASVGEGREEQY
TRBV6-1,ATLPGQGIFTEAF
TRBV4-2,ASSVTGGDQPQH
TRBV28,ASRRRTGGEGF